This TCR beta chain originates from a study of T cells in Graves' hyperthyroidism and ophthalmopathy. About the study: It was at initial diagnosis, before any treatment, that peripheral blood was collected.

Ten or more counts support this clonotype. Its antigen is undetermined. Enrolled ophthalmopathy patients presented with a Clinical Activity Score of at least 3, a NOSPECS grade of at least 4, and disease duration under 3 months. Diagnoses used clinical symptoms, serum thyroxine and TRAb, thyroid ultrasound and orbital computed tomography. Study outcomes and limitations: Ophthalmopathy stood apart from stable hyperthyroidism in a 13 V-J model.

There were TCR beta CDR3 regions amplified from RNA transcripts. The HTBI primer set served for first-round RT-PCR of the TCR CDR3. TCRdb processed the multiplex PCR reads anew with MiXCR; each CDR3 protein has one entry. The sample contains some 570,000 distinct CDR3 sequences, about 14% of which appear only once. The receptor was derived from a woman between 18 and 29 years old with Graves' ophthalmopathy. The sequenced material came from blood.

CDR3 residues: CASRRGPGTEAFF. The CDR3, as DNA: TGTGCCAGCCGGAGGGGGCCGGGCACTGAAGCTTTCTTT. The chain couples TRBV7-2 to TRBJ1-1, with 7 bases lining up with TRBD1. V lost 8 bases and J lost 4; bases outside the gene matches: 7. In germline, CDR1 is SGHTA, CDR2 FQGNSA. The CDR3 has 13 amino acids.